This is a list of T cell receptor beta chains from one sample in a study of T cells after yellow fever vaccination. TCRdb independently ran MiXCR on the 5' RACE reads; one entry per CDR3 protein. The sample shows approximately 85,000 distinct CDR3 sequences, about an eighth of them seen only once. This specimen consisted of CD8+ T cells not binding an NS4B(214-222) dextramer, sorted from PBMCs, obtained approximately 22 days after the first yellow fever vaccination. Every receptor here comes from a man younger than 30 who received the YFV17D yellow fever vaccine. CDR3s include the opening cysteine and the closing phenylalanine or tryptophan. The D gene is left open where the match is weak. Rows may omit the clone size; those that give it use once, few, many or a size class.

j_call: TRBJ1-4
d_call: TRBD1
v_call: TRBV4-3
clone_size: few
cdr3_nt: TGCGCCAGCAGCCCCAACAGGGGTGGCCTTGAAAAACTGTTTTTT
cdr3_aa: CASSPNRGGLEKLFF

j_call: TRBJ2-2
d_call: TRBD2
v_call: TRBV27
clone_size: .
cdr3_nt: TGTGCCAGCACTGTTCTGGGAATAGCGGGTCCCCCCGGGGAGCTGTTTTTT
cdr3_aa: CASTVLGIAGPPGELFF

j_call: TRBJ2-3
d_call: .
v_call: TRBV9
clone_size: .
cdr3_nt: TGTGCCAGCAGCGTCCCACTGATTGGGGATACGCAGTATTTT
cdr3_aa: CASSVPLIGDTQYF

j_call: TRBJ1-1
d_call: .
v_call: TRBV14
clone_size: .
cdr3_nt: TGTGCCAGCAGCCAGGGGTGGACTGAAGCTTTCTTT
cdr3_aa: CASSQGWTEAFF

j_call: TRBJ2-3
d_call: .
v_call: TRBV12-3/TRBV12-4
clone_size: few
cdr3_nt: TGTGCCAGCAGGGGGACCGGGGATACGCAGTATTTT
cdr3_aa: CASRGTGDTQYF

j_call: TRBJ2-2
d_call: .
v_call: TRBV5-1
clone_size: few
cdr3_nt: TGCGCCACCACACAAGGGGAACGGACCGGGGAGCTGTTTTTT
cdr3_aa: CATTQGERTGELFF

j_call: TRBJ1-1
d_call: .
v_call: TRBV6-1
clone_size: few
cdr3_nt: TGTGCCAGCAAAGGGTTAGGGGTCACTGAAGCTTTCTTT
cdr3_aa: CASKGLGVTEAFF

j_call: TRBJ2-7
d_call: TRBD1
v_call: TRBV5-1
clone_size: .
cdr3_nt: TGCGCCAGCAGCGACCGGGACAGTGTCTACGAGCAGTACTTC
cdr3_aa: CASSDRDSVYEQYF

j_call: TRBJ2-7
d_call: .
v_call: TRBV5-6
clone_size: .
cdr3_nt: TGTGCCAGCAGCGATGGTATCACCTACGAGCAGTACTTC
cdr3_aa: CASSDGITYEQYF

j_call: TRBJ2-5
d_call: .
v_call: TRBV6-2/TRBV6-3
clone_size: few
cdr3_nt: TGTGCCAGCAGTTACCCTCTTGGTAACAGGGAAGAGACCCAGTACTTC
cdr3_aa: CASSYPLGNREETQYF

j_call: TRBJ2-5
d_call: TRBD2
v_call: TRBV5-4
clone_size: .
cdr3_nt: TGTGCCAGCAGCGGGGGACTAGCGGGGAAACAGACCCAGTACTTC
cdr3_aa: CASSGGLAGKQTQYF

j_call: TRBJ1-2
d_call: .
v_call: TRBV20-1
clone_size: few
cdr3_nt: TGCAGTGCTAGAGATTCGGGACTCCATGGCTACACCTTC
cdr3_aa: CSARDSGLHGYTF

j_call: TRBJ2-5
d_call: .
v_call: TRBV4-1
clone_size: few
cdr3_nt: TGCGCCAGCAGCCAAGAGGGACGGGGGGCGGTAGGTGAGACCCAGTACTTC
cdr3_aa: CASSQEGRGAVGETQYF

j_call: TRBJ1-2
d_call: TRBD1
v_call: TRBV4-1
clone_size: few
cdr3_nt: TGCGCCAGCAGCCGTAAATGGGACAGTTCTCATGGCTACACCTTC
cdr3_aa: CASSRKWDSSHGYTF

j_call: TRBJ2-2
d_call: TRBD2
v_call: TRBV19
clone_size: few
cdr3_nt: TGTGCCAGCCGGGGGGTCACCGGGGAGCTGTTTTTT
cdr3_aa: CASRGVTGELFF

j_call: TRBJ2-5
d_call: .
v_call: TRBV12-3/TRBV12-4
clone_size: .
cdr3_nt: TGTGCCAGCAGTTTTGTTGCAGGGAGAATCGAGACCCAGTACTTC
cdr3_aa: CASSFVAGRIETQYF

j_call: TRBJ2-5
d_call: TRBD2
v_call: TRBV12-3/TRBV12-4
clone_size: many
cdr3_nt: TGTGCCAGCAGTCCGGGACTAGCGGGGGTACAGTACTTC
cdr3_aa: CASSPGLAGVQYF

j_call: TRBJ2-5
d_call: .
v_call: TRBV10-3
clone_size: .
cdr3_nt: TGTGCCATCAGTGACCGGGGAGGGAAGGGGGCTGCAGAGACCCAGTACTTC
cdr3_aa: CAISDRGGKGAAETQYF

j_call: TRBJ2-1
d_call: .
v_call: TRBV27
clone_size: many
cdr3_nt: TGTGCCAGCAGTTTCAACTTACGGGGTTCCTACAATGAGCAGTTCTTC
cdr3_aa: CASSFNLRGSYNEQFF

j_call: TRBJ1-2
d_call: .
v_call: TRBV12-3/TRBV12-4
clone_size: few
cdr3_nt: TGTGCCAGCGCAAGTGCTGTCTATGGCTACACCTTC
cdr3_aa: CASASAVYGYTF

j_call: TRBJ2-1
d_call: .
v_call: TRBV29-1
clone_size: .
cdr3_nt: TGCAGCGTTGTTCTAGCCGACTACAATGAGCAGTTCTTC
cdr3_aa: CSVVLADYNEQFF

j_call: TRBJ1-5
d_call: .
v_call: TRBV5-1
clone_size: few
cdr3_nt: TGCGCCAGCAGCCCGGAGGGGGATAGCAATCAGCCCCAGCATTTT
cdr3_aa: CASSPEGDSNQPQHF

j_call: TRBJ1-5
d_call: .
v_call: TRBV6-1
clone_size: .
cdr3_nt: TGTGCCAGCTCTGGGGCTGGTAGCAATCAGCCCCAGCATTTT
cdr3_aa: CASSGAGSNQPQHF

j_call: TRBJ2-5
d_call: TRBD1
v_call: TRBV12-3/TRBV12-4
clone_size: few
cdr3_nt: TGTGCCAGCAGTTTAAGATCAGGGGGCAGATACCAAGAGACCCAGTACTTC
cdr3_aa: CASSLRSGGRYQETQYF

j_call: TRBJ2-1
d_call: .
v_call: TRBV6-4
clone_size: few
cdr3_nt: TGTGCCAGCAGTGTGGGGGCCTCCTACAATGAGCAGTTCTTC
cdr3_aa: CASSVGASYNEQFF

j_call: TRBJ2-5
d_call: .
v_call: TRBV24-1
clone_size: many
cdr3_nt: TGTGCCACCAGTGTCGGCGATCCCGGTATCCAAGAGACCCAGTACTTC
cdr3_aa: CATSVGDPGIQETQYF

j_call: TRBJ2-3
d_call: .
v_call: TRBV28
clone_size: many
cdr3_nt: TGTGCCAGCACCCCAACCGGGGGGCGGAGAGATACGCAGTATTTT
cdr3_aa: CASTPTGGRRDTQYF

j_call: TRBJ2-2
d_call: TRBD2
v_call: TRBV4-1
clone_size: few
cdr3_nt: TGCGCCAGCAGCCGCGGGGGGTTTAACACCGGGGAGCTGTTTTTT
cdr3_aa: CASSRGGFNTGELFF

j_call: TRBJ2-7
d_call: .
v_call: TRBV4-3
clone_size: .
cdr3_nt: TGCGCCAGCAGCCAGGGCAGGGGCTTCTCCTACGAGCAGTACTTC
cdr3_aa: CASSQGRGFSYEQYF

j_call: TRBJ2-3
d_call: TRBD2
v_call: TRBV4-1
clone_size: few
cdr3_nt: TGCGCCAGCAGCCTACTAGCGGGGGTGTCAGATACGCAGTATTTT
cdr3_aa: CASSLLAGVSDTQYF

j_call: TRBJ2-7
d_call: .
v_call: TRBV11-2
clone_size: .
cdr3_nt: TGTGCCAGCAGCTTAGATCACCCGACAGGCTACGAGCAGTACTTC
cdr3_aa: CASSLDHPTGYEQYF

j_call: TRBJ2-1
d_call: .
v_call: TRBV4-1
clone_size: .
cdr3_nt: TGCGCCAGCAGCCAGTTGGGTGAGCAGTTCTTC
cdr3_aa: CASSQLGEQFF

j_call: TRBJ2-2
d_call: .
v_call: TRBV4-1
clone_size: few
cdr3_nt: TGCGCCAGCAGCCTTCACACCGGGGAGCTGTTTTTT
cdr3_aa: CASSLHTGELFF

j_call: TRBJ2-3
d_call: .
v_call: TRBV4-1
clone_size: few
cdr3_nt: TGCGCCAGCAGTTACGTGGATACGCAGTATTTT
cdr3_aa: CASSYVDTQYF

j_call: TRBJ2-7
d_call: .
v_call: TRBV6-2/TRBV6-3
clone_size: .
cdr3_nt: TGTGCCAGCAGTTACTCACGGAGCGGCTCCTACGAGCAGTACTTC
cdr3_aa: CASSYSRSGSYEQYF

j_call: TRBJ2-5
d_call: .
v_call: TRBV4-1
clone_size: few
cdr3_nt: TGCGCCAGCAGCCTCCACCCGGGCAGGGTCCAAGAGACCCAGTACTTC
cdr3_aa: CASSLHPGRVQETQYF

j_call: TRBJ2-2
d_call: TRBD2
v_call: TRBV4-1
clone_size: few
cdr3_nt: TGCGCCAGCAGCCGACTCGGAGCGGGGGGGAACACCGGGGAGCTGTTTTTT
cdr3_aa: CASSRLGAGGNTGELFF

j_call: TRBJ1-2
d_call: .
v_call: TRBV12-3/TRBV12-4
clone_size: .
cdr3_nt: TGTGCCAGCAGTTTTCAGGGGAACTATGGCTACACCTTC
cdr3_aa: CASSFQGNYGYTF

j_call: TRBJ1-5
d_call: .
v_call: TRBV4-1
clone_size: few
cdr3_nt: TGCGCCAGCAGCACTAAAGGGGCAGAGAATCAGCCCCAGCATTTT
cdr3_aa: CASSTKGAENQPQHF

j_call: TRBJ2-3
d_call: TRBD2
v_call: TRBV28
clone_size: few
cdr3_nt: TGTGCCAGCAGTTTTAATCTAGCGGGGACGGGTGAAACAGATACGCAGTATTTT
cdr3_aa: CASSFNLAGTGETDTQYF

j_call: TRBJ2-1
d_call: TRBD2
v_call: TRBV13
clone_size: few
cdr3_nt: TGTGCCAGCAGCCCCCTAGCGGGGTCGGCTTCTTCGGAGCAGTTCTTC
cdr3_aa: CASSPLAGSASSEQFF

j_call: TRBJ1-1
d_call: TRBD1
v_call: TRBV11-2
clone_size: .
cdr3_nt: TGTGCCAGCAGAAAAACAGGGGGTTCTGAAGCTTTCTTT
cdr3_aa: CASRKTGGSEAFF

j_call: TRBJ2-7
d_call: .
v_call: TRBV29-1
clone_size: few
cdr3_nt: TGCAGCGTTGAAGAAGGGACGTACGAGCAGTACTTC
cdr3_aa: CSVEEGTYEQYF

j_call: TRBJ1-2
d_call: .
v_call: TRBV7-9
clone_size: .
cdr3_nt: TGTGCCAGCAGCTTTTCGGGGGCCTATGGCTACACCTTC
cdr3_aa: CASSFSGAYGYTF

j_call: TRBJ2-2
d_call: TRBD2
v_call: TRBV6-5
clone_size: few
cdr3_nt: TGTGCCAGCAGTTACACGGCGGGGGGCAGGCCCACCGGGGAGCTGTTTTTT
cdr3_aa: CASSYTAGGRPTGELFF

j_call: TRBJ2-5
d_call: TRBD2
v_call: TRBV7-7
clone_size: few
cdr3_nt: TGTGCCAGCAGCGAGACGGGGGGGCTGGATGAGACCCAGTACTTC
cdr3_aa: CASSETGGLDETQYF

j_call: TRBJ2-3
d_call: TRBD2
v_call: TRBV28
clone_size: .
cdr3_nt: TGTGCCAGCAGTCTTAATCTAGCGGGGACGGGTGAAACAGATACGCAGTATTTT
cdr3_aa: CASSLNLAGTGETDTQYF

j_call: TRBJ2-1
d_call: .
v_call: TRBV29-1
clone_size: few
cdr3_nt: TGCAGCGGCGGACTGAATGAGCAGTTCTTC
cdr3_aa: CSGGLNEQFF

j_call: TRBJ2-3
d_call: .
v_call: TRBV12-3/TRBV12-4
clone_size: .
cdr3_nt: TGTGCCAGCAGTTTATACCGCACAGATACGCAGTATTTT
cdr3_aa: CASSLYRTDTQYF

j_call: TRBJ1-2
d_call: TRBD1
v_call: TRBV5-5
clone_size: few
cdr3_nt: TGTGCCAGCAGCTTGGAGGGACAGATCTATGGCTACACCTTC
cdr3_aa: CASSLEGQIYGYTF

j_call: TRBJ1-1
d_call: TRBD1
v_call: TRBV20-1
clone_size: .
cdr3_nt: TGCAGTGCTAGAGATCCCAGGGGGCCTGGGAGGAACACTGAAGCTTTCTTT
cdr3_aa: CSARDPRGPGRNTEAFF

j_call: TRBJ1-2
d_call: .
v_call: TRBV11-2
clone_size: medium-sized
cdr3_nt: TGTGCCAGCAGCTTAGATCCCTTCTTAGGACGGCCTAACTATGGCTACACCTTC
cdr3_aa: CASSLDPFLGRPNYGYTF

j_call: TRBJ2-7
d_call: .
v_call: TRBV7-2
clone_size: many
cdr3_nt: TGTGCCAGCAGCTTAACCTACGAGCAGTACTTC
cdr3_aa: CASSLTYEQYF